A single sample is the source of the 25 T cell receptor beta chains below, sequenced in a study of CXCR3-negative and CXCR3-positive naive CD8 T cells. Study results and caveats: Hydrophobicity was higher for TRB CDR3s found in CXCR3-positive naive cells than in CXCR3-negative naive cells.

No antigen has been identified for these receptors. The study made its TRB cDNA libraries by 5' RACE, adding UMI labels. Using the 5' RACE reads, TCRdb records one entry per CDR3 protein without DNA. The sample has a few thousand distinct CDR3 sequences. The sample comprised naive CXCR3+ CD8+ T cells from blood. Subset of the sample: CD45RO-CCR7+CD27+CD95- naive CD8+ T cells expressing CXCR3 (TNR3+). These receptors were taken from a human donor in good health. Some clones in this sample may be carry-over from other donors' samples.

The chain has TRBV12-3 or TRBV12-4 and TRBJ1-1; the D gene TCRdb calls, TRBD1, cannot be checked with no DNA. This CDR3 has 15 residues. The CDR3 here is CASSLNWGPNTEAFF.

The chain links TRBV12-3 or TRBV12-4 to TRBJ2-1; TCRdb calls TRBD2, which cannot be checked without DNA. The CDR3 contains 15 residues. CDR3 residues: CASSQLAGGPNEQFF.

This clonotype is deemed medium-sized by its frequency. This chain uses TRBV12-3 or TRBV12-4 with TRBJ1-1. The CDR3 has 14 amino acids. Here the CDR3 reads CASSSNPANTEAFF.

V and J are TRBV19 and TRBJ2-4; TCRdb's assignment of TRBD2 cannot be checked, as there is no DNA. CDR3 size: 22 residues. Germline values: CDR1 LNHDA, CDR2 SQIVND (reference sequence). The CDR3 loop is CASSILVAGGLDSGSTKNIQYF.

This clonotype is identified as medium-sized from frequency. The chain recombines TRBV29-1 with TRBJ2-3; checking the TCRdb D call of TRBD2 is not possible without DNA. CDR3 length equals 14 residues. CDR1 is SQVTM and CDR2 is ANQGSEA in the germline V gene. This CDR3 is CSVVGAQSTDTQYF.

V and J are TRBV29-1 and TRBJ2-4; TCRdb indicates TRBD1, and absent DNA this call remains unverified. The germline gives CDR1 SQVTM, CDR2 ANQGSEA. The CDR3 covers 13 residues. The CDR3 reads CSARRGLINIQYF. The full variable domain, its missing parts supplied by reference TRBV29-1 and TRBJ2-4, is SAVISQKPSRDICQRGTSLTIQCQVDSQVTMMFWYRQQPGQSLTLIATANQGSEATYESGFVIDKFPISRPNLTFSTLTVSNMSPEDSSIYLCSARRGLINIQYFGAGTRLSVL.

The chain combines TRBV7-9 with TRBJ2-2; TCRdb proposes TRBD1, but this gene call is untestable without DNA. CDR1 SEHNR and CDR2 FQNEAQ come from the germline V gene (reference sequence). The CDR3 has 14 amino acids. The CDR3 spells CASSTGQGTGELFF.

Considering frequency, this clonotype is medium-sized. The chain is built from TRBV10-3 and TRBJ1-1. CDR1 is ENHRY, CDR2 SYGVKD, per germline. This CDR3 comprises 14 residues. The CDR3 sequence: CAISETTRNTEAFF.

V is TRBV29-1 and J is TRBJ1-2; there is no DNA to check the TCRdb D call of TRBD1. This CDR3 comprises 12 residues. CDR1 is SQVTM, CDR2 ANQGSEA, per germline. CDR3 amino acids: CSVTDRDYGYTF.

The chain links TRBV29-1 to TRBJ2-7; the D call from TCRdb, TRBD1, cannot be confirmed without DNA. This CDR3 is 13 amino acids long. Germline CDR1 is SQVTM and CDR2 is ANQGSEA. The CDR3 here is CSALTGNSYEQYF.

The chain combines TRBV27 with TRBJ2-7; with no DNA, the TCRdb D assignment of TRBD1 cannot be verified. CDR1 and CDR2 from the germline V gene are MNHEY and SMNVEV (reference sequence). The CDR3 extends over 15 amino acids. The CDR3 sequence is CASRPTGTGVYEQYF.

This clonotype is labeled medium-sized based on frequency. The chain is built from TRBV29-1 and TRBJ2-1; TCRdb's D call, TRBD1, is unchecked because there is no DNA. The CDR3 covers 16 residues. The germline V gene encodes CDR1 SQVTM and CDR2 ANQGSEA. CDR3 protein: CSSLGGAYPMDNEQFF.

The rearrangement uses TRBV29-1 and TRBJ2-7; checking the TCRdb D call of TRBD1 is not possible without DNA. The CDR3 has 13 residues. In germline, CDR1 is SQVTM, CDR2 ANQGSEA. The CDR3 is CSVEWAGKNEQYF.

V and J are TRBV21-1 and TRBJ1-2; TCRdb gives TRBD1 as the D gene, but with no DNA this cannot be confirmed. TRBV21-1 is labeled a pseudogene. The CDR3 extends over 15 amino acids. CDR3 amino acids: CASSTQGQLNYGYTF.

Judged by frequency, this clonotype is medium-sized. This chain uses TRBV3-1 with TRBJ2-5; TCRdb proposes TRBD1, but this gene call is untestable without DNA. The CDR3 sequence is 18 residues long. From germline, CDR1 is LGHDT and CDR2 YNNKEL (reference sequence). This CDR3 is CASSHEGEHRYSDETQYF.

The V gene is TRBV29-1, the J gene TRBJ2-5; the D call of TRBD1 rests on TCRdb alone, since no DNA is present to check it. Germline V gives CDR1 SQVTM, CDR2 ANQGSEA. This CDR3 is 15 amino acids long. The CDR3 protein is CSVEDPGGFPETQYF.

This clonotype is called medium-sized based on its frequency. V is TRBV29-1 and J is TRBJ2-2; absent DNA, TCRdb's TRBD1 call cannot be checked. From germline, CDR1 is SQVTM and CDR2 ANQGSEA. The length of the CDR3 is 15 residues. This CDR3 reads CSVAGTGPNTGELFF.

This clonotype is labeled medium-sized based on frequency. This chain connects TRBV20-1 to TRBJ2-3; the D call from TCRdb, TRBD1, cannot be confirmed without DNA. Germline CDR1 is DFQATT and CDR2 is SNEGSKA (reference sequence). This CDR3 is 15 amino acids long. CDR3 residues: CSADNRDTQGDTQYF.

The chain links TRBV29-1 to TRBJ2-2; TCRdb selects TRBD1, and the lack of DNA leaves this call unchecked. The germline V gene encodes CDR1 SQVTM and CDR2 ANQGSEA. The CDR3 extends over 14 amino acids. The CDR3 spells CSVVPGQYTGELFF.

Measured by frequency, this clonotype is medium-sized (0.01 to 0.1%). V is TRBV2 and J is TRBJ2-3. This CDR3 is built from 15 residues. Per the germline V gene, CDR1 is SNHLY and CDR2 is FYNNEI. Here the CDR3 reads CASSEASTSTDTQYF.

Considering frequency, this clonotype is medium-sized (0.01 to 0.1%). The V and J genes are TRBV11-2 and TRBJ2-3; the TRBD2 assignment by TCRdb is unverifiable without DNA. The CDR3 spans 16 residues. Germline V gene sequence: CDR1 SGHAT, CDR2 FQNNGV. This CDR3 is CASSLVPSGPTDTQYF.

This clonotype is deemed medium-sized by its frequency. The V and J genes are TRBV28 and TRBJ2-1; TCRdb picks TRBD1, but there is no DNA to check that call. Germline CDR1 reads MDHEN; CDR2 reads SYDVKM. The CDR3 consists of 15 residues. CDR3 residues: CASSLIGQQLNEQFF.

The V call is TRBV6-4, the J call TRBJ1-5; TCRdb returns TRBD1, unconfirmable since there is no DNA. This CDR3 region has 13 residues. Germline loops: CDR1 MRHNA, CDR2 SNTAGT. The CDR3 protein is CASSDTWGQPQHF.

This chain links TRBV28 with TRBJ2-2; with no DNA, the TCRdb D assignment of TRBD2 cannot be verified. CDR1 MDHEN and CDR2 SYDVKM come from the germline V gene. This CDR3 has 15 residues. This CDR3 reads CASSLGLGDTGELFF.

The V gene is TRBV29-1, the J gene TRBJ2-5; there is no DNA to check the TCRdb D call of TRBD2. The CDR3 covers 12 residues. Germline assignment: CDR1 SQVTM and CDR2 ANQGSEA. The CDR3 reads CSFREAGETQYF.